This T cell receptor (beta chain) was retrieved from a study of T cell changes during pregnancy in multiple sclerosis. Germline V gives CDR1 MDHEN, CDR2 SYDVKM. The CDR3 extends over 14 amino acids. The trim removed 7 bases at V and 4 bases at J, leaving 6 bases unmatched. Assay used: immunoSEQ multiplex PCR; TCRdb lists only in-frame clones, some missing. The table records tens of thousands of clones, over 80% of them present only once. This TCR derives from a female donor with multiple sclerosis, enrolled in a pregnancy study. Sequencing used CD4+ T cells from peripheral blood mononuclear cells, obtained after pregnancy. J is TRBJ1-5 and V is TRBV28; 8 nucleotides match TRBD1. The DNA for the CDR3 is TGTGCCAGCACCCTGACAGGGGATAATCAGCCCCAGCATTTT. Encoded protein: CASTLTGDNQPQHF.